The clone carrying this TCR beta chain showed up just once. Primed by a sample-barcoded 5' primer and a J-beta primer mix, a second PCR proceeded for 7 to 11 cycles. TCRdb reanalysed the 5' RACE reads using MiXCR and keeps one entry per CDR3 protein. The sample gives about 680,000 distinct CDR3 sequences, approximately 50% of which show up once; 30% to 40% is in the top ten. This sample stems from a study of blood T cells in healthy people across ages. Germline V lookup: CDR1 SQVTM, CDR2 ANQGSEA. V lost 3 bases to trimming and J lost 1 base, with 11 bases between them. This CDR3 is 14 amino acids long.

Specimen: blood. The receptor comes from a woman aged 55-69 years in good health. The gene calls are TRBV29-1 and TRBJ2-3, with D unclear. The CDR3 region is CSVDWPPGTDTQYF. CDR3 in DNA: TGCAGCGTTGATTGGCCCCCGGGCACAGATACGCAGTATTTT.